This T cell receptor beta chain was sequenced during a study of T cells in pancreatic ductal adenocarcinoma. Study outcomes and limitations: This surgical cohort overrepresents the minority presenting with early-stage disease. No significant tumor-blood clonality difference; means were about 0.11 and 0.072. Unique clonotypes were approximately 8-fold more numerous in blood than in tumor.

This CDR3 is 16 amino acids long. The V gene's germline CDR1 is SGHVS and CDR2 FNYEAQ. V shed 0 bases, J shed 6 bases, and the junction held 4 bases outside the gene matches. Comments on this clone: Its matching antigen is unknown.

The method was immunoSEQ multiplex PCR; TCRdb's version includes in-frame clones alone and lacks a portion of them. The repertoire holds about 16,000 clones, with 85% to 90% as singletons. The selected patients with pancreatic ductal adenocarcinoma had surgery but no neoadjuvant therapy. The sequence came from a human donor with pancreatic ductal adenocarcinoma. Sequencing input: PBMCs. The rearrangement links TRBV7-6 to TRBJ2-2, with 10 bases identical to TRBD2. This chain's CDR3 is CASSLASGGAAGELFF. In nucleotides, the CDR3 is TGTGCCAGCAGCTTAGCCAGCGGGGGGGCCGCCGGGGAGCTGTTTTTT.